Listed below are T cell receptor beta chains from one sample, sequenced in a study of T cell responses to AZD1222 COVID-19 vaccine. Sequencing used immunoSEQ multiplex PCR; TCRdb keeps in-frame clones, though not all of them. The sample includes about 110,000 clones, about nine tenths of them seen just once. The sample in question was peripheral blood, obtained 28 days after the second AZD1222 dose. The receptors come from an adult who received the AZD1222 COVID-19 vaccine. Each CDR3 is given with its conserved first and last residue. Each record gives: CDR3 length, D gene, J gene, V gene, clone size, CDR3 protein, CDR3 DNA. D genes are given only for firm matches. Where a row states a size, it is once, few, many or the class of an expanded clone; other rows omit it.

13 . TRBJ1-1 TRBV7-8 . CASSPGWNTEAFF TGTGCCAGCAGCCCGGGTTGGAACACTGAAGCTTTCTTT
12 TRBD1 TRBJ1-2 TRBV28 few CASRTGRYGYTF TGTGCCAGCCGGACAGGGAGATATGGCTACACCTTC
13 . TRBJ1-2 TRBV25-1 . CASSESENYGYTF TGTGCCAGCAGTGAATCGGAAAACTATGGCTACACCTTC
14 . TRBJ2-3 TRBV29-1 once CSVAGTGTTDTQYF TGCAGCGTTGCGGGAACAGGTACGACAGATACGCAGTATTTT
12 . TRBJ1-1 TRBV11-2 . CASSLYQGGTFF TGTGCCAGCAGCTTATATCAGGGAGGGACTTTCTTT
14 . TRBJ2-4 TRBV3-1/TRBV3-2 . CASSQGGDGSSQYF TGTGCCAGCAGCCAAGGGGGGGACGGTAGTTCTCAGTACTTC
14 . TRBJ2-3 TRBV10-1 few CASSESPSVDTQYF TGCGCCAGCAGTGAATCCCCTAGCGTGGATACGCAGTATTTT
13 . TRBJ1-5 TRBV19 . CASSTSAGQPQHF TGTGCCAGTAGTACCTCTGCAGGGCAGCCCCAGCATTTT
15 TRBD2 TRBJ2-1 TRBV10-1 . CASSQGAGANNEQFF TGCGCCAGCAGCCAAGGAGCGGGGGCCAACAATGAGCAGTTCTTC
16 . TRBJ2-1 TRBV12-2 . CASRPSLQSSYNEQFF TGTGCAAGTCGCCCCTCCTTACAGAGCTCCTACAATGAGCAGTTCTTC
16 . TRBJ2-2 TRBV7-9 . CASSLSGGGRTGELFF TGTGCCAGCAGCTTATCTGGTGGGGGGCGCACCGGGGAGCTGTTTTTT
16 TRBD1 TRBJ1-5 TRBV19 . CATLYAHTGAGQPQHF TGTGCCACCCTATACGCCCACACAGGGGCCGGGCAGCCCCAGCATTTT
13 TRBD1 TRBJ1-2 TRBV6-5 . CASRPPTGDGYTF TGTGCCAGCAGACCACCGACAGGGGATGGCTACACCTTC
15 . TRBJ1-4 TRBV6-2/TRBV6-3 few CASSYRGKGNEKLFF TGTGCCAGCAGTTATCGGGGTAAAGGTAATGAAAAACTGTTTTTT
14 TRBD1 TRBJ1-1 TRBV6-5 few CASSYPGGPTEAFF TGTGCCAGCAGTTACCCAGGGGGTCCCACTGAAGCTTTCTTT
17 TRBD2 TRBJ2-1 TRBV11-2 . CASSKGTSGRSYNEQFF TGTGCCAGCAGCAAAGGGACTAGCGGGCGCTCCTACAATGAGCAGTTCTTC
15 . TRBJ2-3 TRBV4-3 . CASSQDGRGGNTQYF TGCGCCAGCAGCCAAGATGGAAGGGGGGGAAATACGCAGTATTTT
16 TRBD1 TRBJ1-1 TRBV3-1/TRBV3-2 . CASSHRGYRGWTEAFF TGTGCCAGCAGCCACAGAGGGTACAGGGGGTGGACTGAAGCTTTCTTT
15 TRBD2 TRBJ2-1 TRBV5-1 . CASSPLAGLRYEQFF TGCGCCAGCAGTCCACTAGCGGGATTAAGATATGAGCAGTTCTTC
14 . TRBJ2-1 TRBV9 . CASSVGGSYNEQFF TGTGCCAGCAGCGTAGGGGGCTCCTACAATGAGCAGTTCTTC
15 TRBD1 TRBJ2-5 TRBV7-2 once CASSSDRGRTETQYF TGTGCCAGCAGCTCAGACAGGGGGCGGACGGAGACCCAGTACTTC
15 . TRBJ2-7 TRBV3-1/TRBV3-2 . CASSQVSTGPYEQYF TGTGCCAGCAGCCAAGTCTCGACAGGCCCCTACGAGCAGTACTTC
14 . TRBJ1-5 TRBV7-9 . CASSFGDSNQPQHF TGTGCCAGCAGCTTCGGGGATAGCAATCAGCCCCAGCATTTT
12 . TRBJ1-2 TRBV12-3/TRBV12-4 few CASSLDQGRYTF TGTGCCAGCAGTTTGGATCAGGGACGCTACACCTTC